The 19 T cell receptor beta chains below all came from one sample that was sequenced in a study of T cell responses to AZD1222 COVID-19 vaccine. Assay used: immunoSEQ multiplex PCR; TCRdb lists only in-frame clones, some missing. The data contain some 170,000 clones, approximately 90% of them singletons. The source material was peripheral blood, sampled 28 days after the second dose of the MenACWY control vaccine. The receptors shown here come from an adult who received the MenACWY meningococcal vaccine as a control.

For the CDR3, the DNA is TGTGCCAGCAGTTCGAGGGAGGTAGATACGCAGTATTTT. Protein: CASSSREVDTQYF. The chain uses TRBV27 and TRBJ2-3; possible D gene TRBD2, 6 bases. The V gene lost 4 bases and the J gene lost 5 bases, with 10 bases spanning the gap. The CDR3 totals 13 residues. Germline CDR1 reads MNHEY; CDR2 reads SMNVEV (reference sequence).

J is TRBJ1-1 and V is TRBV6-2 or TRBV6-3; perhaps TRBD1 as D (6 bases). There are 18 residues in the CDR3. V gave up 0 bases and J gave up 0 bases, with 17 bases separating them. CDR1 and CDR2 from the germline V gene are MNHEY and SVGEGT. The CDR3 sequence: CASSYSMLVTGMNTEAFF. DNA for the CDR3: TGTGCCAGCAGTTACTCGATGTTGGTAACAGGGATGAACACTGAAGCTTTCTTT.

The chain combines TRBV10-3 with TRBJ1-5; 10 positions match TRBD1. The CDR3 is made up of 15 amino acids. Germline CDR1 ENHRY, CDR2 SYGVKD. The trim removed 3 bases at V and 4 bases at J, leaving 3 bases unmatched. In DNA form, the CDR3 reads TGTGCCATCAGTGACCTGGGACAGGGGAATCAGCCCCAGCATTTT. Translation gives CAISDLGQGNQPQHF.

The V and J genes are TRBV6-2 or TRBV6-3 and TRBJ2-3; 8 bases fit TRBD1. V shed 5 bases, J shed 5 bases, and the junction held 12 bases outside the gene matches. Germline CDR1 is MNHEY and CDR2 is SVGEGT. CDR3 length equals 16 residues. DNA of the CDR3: TGTGCCAGCAGTCTCTTGGGGGGACAGGTAAAAGATACGCAGTATTTT. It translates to CASSLLGGQVKDTQYF.

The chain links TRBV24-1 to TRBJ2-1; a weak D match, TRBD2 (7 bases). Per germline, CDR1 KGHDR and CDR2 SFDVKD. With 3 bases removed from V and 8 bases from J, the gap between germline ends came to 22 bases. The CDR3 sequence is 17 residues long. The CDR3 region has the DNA TGTGCCACCAGTGATCCCCGGGCTAGCGGAGGGGGGGATGAGCAGTTCTTC. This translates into CATSDPRASGGGDEQFF.

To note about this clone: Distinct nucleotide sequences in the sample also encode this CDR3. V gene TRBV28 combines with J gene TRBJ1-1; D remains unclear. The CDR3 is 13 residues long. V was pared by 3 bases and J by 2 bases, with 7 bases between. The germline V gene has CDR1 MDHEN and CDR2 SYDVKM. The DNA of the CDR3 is TGTGCCAGCAGTTTTCGCCTCAACACTGAAGCTTTCTTT. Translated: CASSFRLNTEAFF.

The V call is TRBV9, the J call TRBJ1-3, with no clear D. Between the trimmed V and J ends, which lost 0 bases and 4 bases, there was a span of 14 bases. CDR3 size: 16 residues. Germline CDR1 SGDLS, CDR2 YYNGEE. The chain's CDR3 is CASSVDPGETGNTIYF. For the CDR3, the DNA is TGTGCCAGCAGCGTAGACCCGGGAGAAACGGGAAACACCATATATTTT. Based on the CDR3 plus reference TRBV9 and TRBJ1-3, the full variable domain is DSGVTQTPKHLITATGQRVTLRCSPRSGDLSVYWYQQSLDQGLQFLIQYYNGEERAKGNILERFSAQQFPDLHSELNLSSLELGDSALYFCASSVDPGETGNTIYFGEGSWLTVV.

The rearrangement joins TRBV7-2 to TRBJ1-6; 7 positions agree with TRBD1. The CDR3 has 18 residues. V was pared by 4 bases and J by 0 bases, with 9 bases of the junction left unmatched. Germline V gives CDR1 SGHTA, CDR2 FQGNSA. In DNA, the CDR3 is TGTGCCAGCAGCTCCGGGACAGTCTCGAGCTCCTATAATTCACCCCTCCACTTT. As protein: CASSSGTVSSSYNSPLHF.

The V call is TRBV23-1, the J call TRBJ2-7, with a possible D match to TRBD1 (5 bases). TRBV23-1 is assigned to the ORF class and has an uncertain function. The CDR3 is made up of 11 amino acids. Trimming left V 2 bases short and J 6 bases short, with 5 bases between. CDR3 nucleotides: TGCGCCAGCAGTCAAAGGGGCGAGCAGTACTTC. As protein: CASSQRGEQYF.

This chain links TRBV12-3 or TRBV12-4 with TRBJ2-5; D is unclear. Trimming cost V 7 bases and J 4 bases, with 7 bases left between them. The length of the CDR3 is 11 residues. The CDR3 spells CASTAGETQYF. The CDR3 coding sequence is TGTGCCAGCACGGCAGGAGAGACCCAGTACTTC.

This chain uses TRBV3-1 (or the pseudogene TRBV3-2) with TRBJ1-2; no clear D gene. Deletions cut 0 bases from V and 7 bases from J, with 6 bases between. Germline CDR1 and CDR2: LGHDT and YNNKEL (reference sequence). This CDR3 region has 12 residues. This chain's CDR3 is CASSQEALGYTF. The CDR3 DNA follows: TGTGCCAGCAGCCAAGAGGCCCTTGGCTACACCTTC.

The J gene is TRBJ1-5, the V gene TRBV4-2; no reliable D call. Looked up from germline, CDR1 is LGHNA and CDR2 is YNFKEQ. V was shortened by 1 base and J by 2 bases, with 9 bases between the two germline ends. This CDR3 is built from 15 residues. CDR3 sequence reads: CASSQGVRGNQPQHF. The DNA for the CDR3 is TGTGCCAGCAGCCAAGGGGTGAGGGGCAATCAGCCCCAGCATTTT.

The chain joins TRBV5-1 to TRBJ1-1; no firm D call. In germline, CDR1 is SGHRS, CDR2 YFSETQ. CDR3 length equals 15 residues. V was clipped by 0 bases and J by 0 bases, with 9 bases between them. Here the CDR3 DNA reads TGCGCCAGCAGCTTGGAAACGCGTGTGAACACTGAAGCTTTCTTT. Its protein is CASSLETRVNTEAFF.

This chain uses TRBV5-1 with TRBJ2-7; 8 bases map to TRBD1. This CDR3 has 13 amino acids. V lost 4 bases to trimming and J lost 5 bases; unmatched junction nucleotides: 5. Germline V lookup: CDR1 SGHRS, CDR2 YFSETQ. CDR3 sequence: CASSVQGADEQYF. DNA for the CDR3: TGCGCCAGCAGCGTTCAGGGGGCTGACGAGCAGTACTTC.

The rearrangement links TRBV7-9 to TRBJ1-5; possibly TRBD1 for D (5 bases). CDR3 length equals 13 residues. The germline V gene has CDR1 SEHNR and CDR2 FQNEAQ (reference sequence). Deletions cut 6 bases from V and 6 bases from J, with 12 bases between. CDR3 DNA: TGTGCCAGCAGTTTTAACGGGGGTCAGCCCCAGCATTTT. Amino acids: CASSFNGGQPQHF.

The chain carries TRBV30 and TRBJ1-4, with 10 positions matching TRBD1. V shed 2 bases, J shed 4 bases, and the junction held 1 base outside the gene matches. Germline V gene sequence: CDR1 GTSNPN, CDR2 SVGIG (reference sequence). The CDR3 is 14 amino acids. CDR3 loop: CAWSRDRGNEKLFF. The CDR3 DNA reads TGTGCCTGGAGTCGGGACAGGGGTAATGAAAAACTGTTTTTT.

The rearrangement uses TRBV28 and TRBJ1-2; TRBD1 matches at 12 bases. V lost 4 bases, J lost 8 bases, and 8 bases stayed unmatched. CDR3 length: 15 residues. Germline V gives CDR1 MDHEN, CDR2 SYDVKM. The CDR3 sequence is CASSYPGQGALGYTF. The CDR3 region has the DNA TGTGCCAGCAGTTACCCGGGACAGGGGGCGCTGGGCTACACCTTC.

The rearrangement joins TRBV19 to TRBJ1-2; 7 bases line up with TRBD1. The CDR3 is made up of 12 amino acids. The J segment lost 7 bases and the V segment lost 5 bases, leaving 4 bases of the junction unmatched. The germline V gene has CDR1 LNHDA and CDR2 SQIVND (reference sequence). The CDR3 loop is CASSLTGVGYTF. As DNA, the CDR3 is TGTGCCAGTAGTCTCACAGGGGTTGGCTACACCTTC.

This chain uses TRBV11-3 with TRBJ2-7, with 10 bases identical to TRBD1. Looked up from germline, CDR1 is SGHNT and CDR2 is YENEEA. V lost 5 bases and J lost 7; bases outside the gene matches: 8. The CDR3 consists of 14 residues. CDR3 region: CASSIGTGAGEQYF. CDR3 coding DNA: TGTGCCAGCAGCATCGGGACAGGGGCTGGGGAGCAGTACTTC.